This note documents a single T cell receptor (beta chain) sequence. This CDR3 is also generated by other DNA sequences in the sample. The sample is drawn from a study of shared clonotypes between healthy human individuals. Study in general: Per donor, CD8 memory used one plate, CD8 naive used two, CD4 memory used three and CD4 naive used three.

Germline loops: CDR1 MNHEY, CDR2 SVGAGI. Trimming pared 0 bases from V and 2 bases from J, leaving 8 bases between. CDR3 length: 15 residues. Healthy and HIV-negative, the adult donors had no recent acute infections or vaccinations. CD4+ cells underwent separation, giving CD45RA+ naive and CD45RA-negative memory subsets. Method: immunoSEQ multiplex PCR; TCRdb's copy keeps in-frame clones and lacks some. The table includes about 1 million clones, roughly 70% detected once. The TCR comes from a man younger than 35 in good health. The chain uses TRBV6-5 and TRBJ1-5, with a tentative D call TRBD1 (5 bases). Sequenced material: memory CD4+ T cells sorted from blood. Noted subset: CD45RA-negative fraction. DNA of the CDR3: TGTGCCAGCAGTTACTCAGGGGTTGGCAATCAGCCCCAGCATTTT. Translated: CASSYSGVGNQPQHF.